The 20 T cell receptor beta chains listed next were all sequenced from one sample in a study of neurological immune-mediated disorders. In TCRdb, the 5' RACE reads were re-called with MiXCR into one record per CDR3 protein. The sample lists some 83,000 distinct CDR3 sequences, 2.5% to 3% occurring once. The material sequenced was PBMCs. The receptors come from a woman in her twenties or thirties with multiple sclerosis.

This clonotype was observed many times. The chain has TRBV24-1 and TRBJ2-1; perhaps TRBD2 as D (5 bases). The germline gives CDR1 KGHDR, CDR2 SFDVKD. Trimming shortened V by 4 bases and J by 0 bases, and 18 bases separated the two germline ends. This CDR3 comprises 18 residues. As DNA, the CDR3 is TGTGCCACCAGTGAAGTTAGCGTAAGAATCAGCTCCTACAATGAGCAGTTCTTC. It codes for CATSEVSVRISSYNEQFF.

This clonotype was counted at least ten times. V gene TRBV7-2 combines with J gene TRBJ1-3, with 9 bases identical to TRBD1. This CDR3 is built from 15 residues. Trimming cost V 5 bases and J 3 bases; bases outside gene matches: 5. Germline values: CDR1 SGHTA, CDR2 FQGNSA. The CDR3 reads CASSPDRGIGNTIYF. In DNA, the CDR3 is TGTGCCAGCAGCCCGGACAGGGGAATTGGAAACACCATATATTTT.

This clonotype was picked up many times. V is TRBV21-1 and J is TRBJ2-3; the table calls TRBD1, which could not be checked here. TRBV21-1 is a documented pseudogene. The CDR3 totals 18 residues. The CDR3 reads CASSKCSELLRDPDTQYF. DNA for the CDR3: TGTGCCAGCAGCAAATGTTCGGAACTTTTGCGGGACCCTGATACGCAGTATTTT.

Ten or more counts support this clonotype. This chain uses TRBV10-3 with TRBJ2-7, with 7 bases fitting TRBD1. V lost 3 bases, J lost 0 bases, and 11 bases stayed unmatched. The CDR3 totals 17 residues. Germline V CDR1 and CDR2: ENHRY, SYGVKD. CDR3 residues: CAISEMSGGGNSYEQYF. The CDR3, as DNA: TGTGCCATCAGTGAAATGTCAGGGGGTGGGAACTCCTACGAGCAGTACTTC.

This clonotype has a count of ten or more. V gene TRBV7-9 combines with J gene TRBJ2-7, with D maybe TRBD1 (6 bases). Trimming took off 5 bases at V and 0 bases at J, with 11 bases between the two ends. There are 14 residues in the CDR3. CDR1 is SEHNR, CDR2 FQNEAQ, per germline (reference sequence). The CDR3 DNA follows: TGTGCCAGCAGCCGCCGGGACAACTCCTACGAGCAGTACTTC. Protein product: CASSRRDNSYEQYF.

This clonotype has at least ten counts. The V gene is TRBV2, the J gene TRBJ2-7; D gene ambiguous. The length of the CDR3 is 13 residues. The ends were cut back, 5 bases at V and 7 bases at J, with 15 bases in the middle. Germline V gives CDR1 SNHLY, CDR2 FYNNEI. CDR3 in DNA: TGTGCCAGCAGTTTAAGCCACGCCTGGGAGCAGTACTTC. Protein sequence: CASSLSHAWEQYF.

This clonotype was counted many times. The chain recombines TRBV5-1 with TRBJ2-1; TRBD2 matches at 8 bases. J gave up 5 bases and V 3 bases, and 7 bases lay outside the gene matches. CDR1 is SGHRS, CDR2 YFSETQ, per germline. This CDR3 comprises 15 residues. The CDR3, as DNA: TGCGCCAGCAGCTCCCTGGTTAGCGGGGACAATGAGCAGTTCTTC. It codes for CASSSLVSGDNEQFF.

For this clonotype: Since a much larger clone is just one base distant, this may be a read error. The chain uses TRBV18 and TRBJ2-7, with D tentatively TRBD1 (6 bases). The CDR3 extends over 13 amino acids. V gave up 5 bases and J gave up 7 bases, with 15 bases separating them. Germline V CDR1 and CDR2: KGHSH, LQKENI. CDR3 coding DNA: TGTGCCAGCTCATCGCTTCGAGGGGGAGAGCAGTACTTC. Its translation is CASSSLRGGEQYF.

This clonotype has a count of ten or more. The J gene is TRBJ2-3, the V gene TRBV30; TRBD1 is a possible D gene (5 bases). The CDR3 is made up of 13 amino acids. V was cut by 0 bases and J by 5 bases, with 9 bases left in between. Germline lookup yields CDR1 GTSNPN and CDR2 SVGIG (reference sequence). DNA for the CDR3: TGTGCCTGGAGTGTAAGGGGAAGAGATACGCAGTATTTT. Its protein is CAWSVRGRDTQYF.

This clonotype was counted ten times or more. The gene calls are TRBV5-1 and TRBJ2-7, with 11 nucleotides matching TRBD2. V lost 0 bases, J lost 2 bases, and 1 base stayed unmatched. Germline V gene sequence: CDR1 SGHRS, CDR2 YFSETQ. The CDR3 contains 15 residues. The chain's CDR3 is CASSLELAGAYEQYF. As DNA, the CDR3 is TGCGCCAGCAGCTTGGAACTAGCGGGAGCCTACGAGCAGTACTTC.

This clonotype was seen many times. V gene TRBV6-2 or TRBV6-3 combines with J gene TRBJ2-7; TRBD2 is a possible D gene (5 bases). Per the germline V gene, CDR1 is MNHEY and CDR2 is SVGEGT. The V gene lost 2 bases and the J gene lost 7 bases, with 6 bases spanning the gap. The CDR3 has 11 amino acids. CDR3: CASSYTREQYF. CDR3 sequence (DNA): TGTGCCAGCAGTTACACTAGAGAGCAGTACTTC.

The chain has TRBV18 and TRBJ2-1; 11 bases line up with TRBD2. The CDR3 spans 14 residues. The V gene's germline CDR1 is KGHSH and CDR2 LQKENI. Losses at the gene ends were 4 bases for V and 4 bases for J; bases not matched to a gene: 0. CDR3 nucleotide sequence: TGTGCCAGCTCACGGACTAGCGGGTACAATGAGCAGTTCTTC. Protein sequence: CASSRTSGYNEQFF.

The table lists this clonotype with many counts. The chain joins TRBV5-6 to TRBJ2-4, with TRBD2 identical over 9 bases. The CDR3 runs to 15 residues. Trimming cost V 2 bases and J 4 bases; bases outside gene matches: 4. Germline loops: CDR1 SGHDT, CDR2 YYEEEE. CDR3 DNA sequence: TGTGCCAGCAGCTTAATGACTAGCGGAAAAAACATTCAGTACTTC. Translating it yields CASSLMTSGKNIQYF.

In this sample, this clonotype turned up a few times. This chain uses TRBV10-3 with TRBJ2-7; D is unclear. Germline loops: CDR1 ENHRY, CDR2 SYGVKD. V lost 2 bases, J lost 4 bases, and 3 bases lay in between. The CDR3 totals 11 residues. This CDR3 reads CAISEGYEQYF. CDR3 nucleotides: TGTGCCATCAGTGAGGGTTACGAGCAGTACTTC.

This clonotype was found many times. The gene calls are TRBV7-9 and TRBJ2-3; TRBD1 matches at 7 bases. The length of the CDR3 is 18 residues. V lost 1 base to trimming and J lost 3 bases; unmatched junction nucleotides: 13. Germline CDR1 is SEHNR and CDR2 is FQNEAQ (reference sequence). The CDR3 sequence is CASSLGDRASPQTDTQYF. CDR3 nucleotides: TGTGCCAGCAGCTTAGGAGACAGGGCCAGTCCTCAGACAGATACGCAGTATTTT.

This clonotype was seen many times. The genes are TRBV7-2 and TRBJ2-3; 8 bases are a match to TRBD2. Germline V gene sequence: CDR1 SGHTA, CDR2 FQGNSA. The CDR3 has 14 amino acids. Trimming removed 5 bases from V and 7 bases from J; junction bases left unmatched: 8. This CDR3 is CASSPAGARNTQYF. The CDR3 DNA is TGTGCCAGCAGCCCAGCGGGAGCGAGGAATACGCAGTATTTT.

This clonotype occurred many times. The gene calls are TRBV5-6 and TRBJ2-7; D may be TRBD1 (5 bases). The CDR3 is 14 residues long. V gave up 4 bases and J gave up 2 bases, with 13 bases separating them. Germline values: CDR1 SGHDT, CDR2 YYEEEE. CDR3 sequence reads: CASSVTAIPYEQYF. CDR3 DNA sequence: TGTGCCAGCAGCGTGACAGCGATCCCCTACGAGCAGTACTTC.

This clonotype was found many times. The chain uses TRBV28 and TRBJ1-6; D is perhaps TRBD1 (5 bases). CDR3 size: 14 residues. In germline, CDR1 is MDHEN, CDR2 SYDVKM. The V end lost 7 bases, the J end lost 10 bases, and 17 bases lay between the germline ends. DNA of the CDR3: TGTGCCAGCACCATCCACGGGGGTTTATCACCCCTCCACTTT. Protein: CASTIHGGLSPLHF.

This clonotype was counted at least ten times. This chain links TRBV5-1 with TRBJ2-1; 11 bases agree with TRBD1. There are 14 residues in the CDR3. The V gene's germline CDR1 is SGHRS and CDR2 YFSETQ. Losses at the gene ends were 8 bases for V and 2 bases for J; bases not matched to a gene: 3. The CDR3 reads CASWTGGTYNEQFF. In DNA form, the CDR3 reads TGCGCCAGTTGGACAGGGGGCACCTACAATGAGCAGTTCTTC.

In this sample, this clonotype turned up many times. The chain has TRBV4-3 and TRBJ2-7; the D is unclear. V lost 0 bases to trimming and J lost 1 base, with 10 bases between them. Germline V CDR1 and CDR2: LGHNA, YSLEER. The CDR3 is made up of 15 amino acids. The CDR3, as DNA: TGCGCCAGCAGCCAAGATCTGGTCCGTTCCTACGAGCAGTACTTC. Residues: CASSQDLVRSYEQYF.